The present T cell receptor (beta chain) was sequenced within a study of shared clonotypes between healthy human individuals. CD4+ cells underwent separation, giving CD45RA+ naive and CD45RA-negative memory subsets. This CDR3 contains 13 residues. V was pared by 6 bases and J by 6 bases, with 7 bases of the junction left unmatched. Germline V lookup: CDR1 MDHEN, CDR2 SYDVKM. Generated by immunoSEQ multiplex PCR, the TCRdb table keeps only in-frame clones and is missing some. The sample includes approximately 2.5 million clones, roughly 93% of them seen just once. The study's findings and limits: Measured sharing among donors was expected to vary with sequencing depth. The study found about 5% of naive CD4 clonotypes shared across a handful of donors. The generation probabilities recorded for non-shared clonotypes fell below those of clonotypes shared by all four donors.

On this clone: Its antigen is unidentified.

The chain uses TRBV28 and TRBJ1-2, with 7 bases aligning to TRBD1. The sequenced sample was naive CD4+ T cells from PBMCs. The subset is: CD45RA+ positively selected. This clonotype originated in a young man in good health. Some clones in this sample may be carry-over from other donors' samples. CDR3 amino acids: CASRDRRTHGYTF. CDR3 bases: TGTGCCAGCAGGGACAGGCGTACGCATGGCTACACCTTC.